Presented here are 5 T cell receptor beta chains from one specimen sequenced in a study of blood T cell repertoires in COVID-19. Generated by immunoSEQ multiplex PCR, the TCRdb table keeps only in-frame clones and is missing some. The data show 200,000 to 250,000 clones, 75% to 90% seen once. Material for sequencing was peripheral blood. All receptors derive from a man aged 25 to 40 with COVID-19, enrolled during active disease.

J is TRBJ1-5 and V is TRBV6-2 or TRBV6-3; the match to TRBD1 covers 11 bases. The CDR3 consists of 17 residues. Losses at the gene ends were 5 bases for V and 0 bases for J; bases not matched to a gene: 6. Germline CDR1 MNHEY, CDR2 SVGEGT. The CDR3 loop is CASSHGTGGSSNQPQHF. The CDR3 nucleotides read TGTGCCAGCAGTCATGGGACAGGGGGTAGTAGCAATCAGCCCCAGCATTTT.

This clone occurred a few times. The genes are TRBV7-3 and TRBJ2-2; maybe TRBD2 (6 bases). The length of the CDR3 is 13 residues. Germline assignment: CDR1 SGHTA and CDR2 FQGTGA. Trimming left V 5 bases short and J 7 bases short, with 11 bases between. The CDR3 reads CASSIREVGELFF. CDR3 nucleotides: TGTGCCAGCAGCATAAGGGAGGTCGGGGAGCTGTTTTTT.

This clone was detected once. The chain couples TRBV19 to TRBJ1-1; D is undetermined. V was clipped by 3 bases and J by 4 bases, with 24 bases between them. The germline V gene encodes CDR1 LNHDA and CDR2 SQIVND (reference sequence). The CDR3 runs to 18 residues. CDR3 bases: TGTGCCAGTAGTATTCGGTTACACACGCTATATTCAGGCACTGAAGCTTTCTTT. Its translation is CASSIRLHTLYSGTEAFF. Filled out from reference TRBV19 and TRBJ1-1, the complete variable domain reads DGGITQSPKYLFRKEGQNVTLSCEQNLNHDAMYWYRQDPGQGLRLIYYSQIVNDFQKGDIAEGYSVSREKKESFPLTVTSAQKNPTAFYLCASSIRLHTLYSGTEAFFGQGTRLTVV.

The V and J genes are TRBV7-6 and TRBJ1-2, with TRBD1 matching over 7 bases. CDR3 length: 13 amino acids. Per the germline V gene, CDR1 is SGHVS and CDR2 is FNYEAQ. V shed 4 bases and J 5 bases; nucleotides not matched to a gene: 4. CDR3 bases: TGTGCCAGCAGCTCGGGACAGATTTATGGCTACACCTTC. It encodes CASSSGQIYGYTF.

The chain recombines TRBV5-4 with TRBJ2-1; 14 bases are shared with TRBD2. The CDR3 length is 14 residues. CDR1 SGHNT and CDR2 YYREEE come from the germline V gene (reference sequence). V shed 4 bases, J shed 8 bases, and the junction held 2 bases outside the gene matches. CDR3 nucleotides: TGTGCCAGCAGCCCGACTAGCGGGAGGGATGAGCAGTTCTTC. This sequence encodes CASSPTSGRDEQFF. The complete variable domain, with remaining parts taken from reference TRBV5-4 and TRBJ2-1, reads ETGVTQSPTHLIKTRGQQVTLRCSSQSGHNTVSWYQQALGQGPQFIFQYYREEENGRGNFPPRFSGLQFPNYSSELNVNALELDDSALYLCASSPTSGRDEQFFGPGTRLTVL.